Below, 19 T cell receptor beta chains from the same sample are listed, as sequenced in a study of blood T cell repertoires in COVID-19. The protocol was immunoSEQ multiplex PCR, while the TCRdb copy is restricted to in-frame clones and leaves out a portion. Of some 190,000 clones in the sample, approximately 84% are singletons; the top ten hold around 5.5%. The specimen was peripheral blood. The receptors here all came from a woman in her 70s with active or convalescent COVID-19.

V is TRBV28 and J is TRBJ2-1, with a weak D call TRBD1 (6 bases). The CDR3 totals 16 residues. Between the trimmed V and J ends, which lost 5 bases and 8 bases, there was a span of 22 bases. Germline CDR1 reads MDHEN; CDR2 reads SYDVKM. The CDR3 DNA is TGTGCCAGCAGTCCCTCCGGGACACCCCTGGGCTATGAGCAGTTCTTC. It encodes CASSPSGTPLGYEQFF.

The chain combines TRBV4-2 with TRBJ1-6, with D tentatively TRBD1 (6 bases). The V end was cut by 4 bases, the J end by 10 bases, with 14 bases between. The germline gives CDR1 LGHNA, CDR2 YNFKEQ. This CDR3 spans 14 amino acids. CDR3 in amino acids: CASSLGGDRSPLHF. In DNA form, the CDR3 reads TGTGCCAGCAGCCTAGGGGGTGATAGATCACCCCTCCACTTT.

This clone has just a few counts. The V call is TRBV19, the J call TRBJ2-7, with D maybe TRBD1 (6 bases). Germline V gives CDR1 LNHDA, CDR2 SQIVND (reference sequence). The length of the CDR3 is 14 residues. Between the trimmed V and J ends, which lost 6 bases and 0 bases, there was a span of 12 bases. CDR3 sequence (DNA): TGTGCCAGTAGCATCCAGACAGGCTCCTACGAGCAGTACTTC. Protein: CASSIQTGSYEQYF.

The CDR3 nucleotides are TGTGCCTGCCGCGACTCCTATAATTCACCCCTCCACTTT. It translates to CACRDSYNSPLHF. The genes are TRBV30 and TRBJ1-6, with unresolved D. This CDR3 comprises 13 residues. The V end lost 6 bases, the J end lost 0 bases, and 6 bases lay between the germline ends. Germline values: CDR1 GTSNPN, CDR2 SVGIG (reference sequence).

The chain joins TRBV12-3 or TRBV12-4 to TRBJ1-5, with 7 bases identical to TRBD1. The CDR3 runs to 13 residues. V was pared by 5 bases and J by 5 bases, with 3 bases of the junction left unmatched. The CDR3 is CASSKTGYQPQHF. The CDR3 DNA sequence: TGTGCCAGCAGTAAGACAGGGTATCAGCCCCAGCATTTT.

This clone appeared once. V gene TRBV7-2 combines with J gene TRBJ1-3; D possibly corresponds to TRBD1 (6 bases). The germline V gene encodes CDR1 SGHTA and CDR2 FQGNSA. With 4 bases removed from V and 0 bases from J, the gap between germline ends came to 13 bases. This CDR3 is 16 amino acids long. DNA for the CDR3: TGTGCCAGCAGCTCTCAGGGGAGGGTCTCTGGAAACACCATATATTTT. This translates into CASSSQGRVSGNTIYF.

The chain recombines TRBV4-1 with TRBJ2-5, with TRBD1 matching over 7 bases. The V segment lost 0 bases and the J segment 6 bases; nucleotides outside the gene matches: 7. The CDR3 length is 15 residues. Germline values: CDR1 MGHRA, CDR2 YSYEKL. The CDR3 protein is CASSQEGTAGQTQYF. CDR3 DNA sequence: TGCGCCAGCAGCCAAGAAGGGACAGCAGGACAGACCCAGTACTTC.

The V call is TRBV7-8, the J call TRBJ1-3; the match to TRBD1 covers 7 bases. Germline V lookup: CDR1 SGHVS, CDR2 FQNEAQ. The CDR3 loop spans 18 amino acids. V lost 5 bases to trimming and J lost 0 bases; unmatched junction nucleotides: 13. CDR3 nucleotide sequence: TGTGCCAGCAGCCCTAGGGGGAGCCAGGGGGACTCTGGAAACACCATATATTTT. Translation: CASSPRGSQGDSGNTIYF.

V gene TRBV28 combines with J gene TRBJ2-1; D might be TRBD2 (6 bases). The V gene lost 5 bases and the J gene lost 5 bases, with 22 bases spanning the gap. The CDR3 has 17 residues. Germline V gives CDR1 MDHEN, CDR2 SYDVKM. The CDR3 bases are TGTGCCAGCAGTAGCTGGGGAGCGGGCACAAACAACAATGAGCAGTTCTTC. The encoded protein is CASSSWGAGTNNNEQFF.

J is TRBJ1-6 and V is TRBV18, with 9 bases fitting TRBD1. The V gene end was trimmed by 3 bases and the J gene end by 9 bases; junction bases not matched to a gene: 3. This CDR3 has 14 amino acids. Per the germline V gene, CDR1 is KGHSH and CDR2 is LQKENI. The CDR3 reads CASSPDRGGSPLHF. The CDR3 DNA reads as TGTGCCAGCTCACCGGACAGGGGAGGTTCACCCCTCCACTTT.

The rearrangement links TRBV4-2 to TRBJ2-1, with a weak D call TRBD2 (6 bases). The V end was cut by 3 bases, the J end by 3 bases, with 15 bases between. CDR3 length: 16 residues. CDR1 is LGHNA, CDR2 YNFKEQ, per germline. In DNA, the CDR3 is TGTGCCAGCAGCCAGGATCCTAGCGACCTCTACAATGAGCAGTTCTTC. Its protein is CASSQDPSDLYNEQFF.

V is TRBV9 and J is TRBJ1-6, with D maybe TRBD1 (5 bases). V was clipped by 3 bases and J by 2 bases, with 9 bases between them. Germline V gene lookup returns CDR1 SGDLS and CDR2 YYNGEE. The CDR3 length is 15 residues. The CDR3 DNA reads as TGTGCCAGCAGCGCACAGGTGGCCTATAATTCACCCCTCCACTTT. This sequence encodes CASSAQVAYNSPLHF. Drawing the rest from reference TRBV9 and TRBJ1-6, the complete variable domain is DSGVTQTPKHLITATGQRVTLRCSPRSGDLSVYWYQQSLDQGLQFLIQYYNGEERAKGNILERFSAQQFPDLHSELNLSSLELGDSALYFCASSAQVAYNSPLHFGNGTRLTVT.

The V gene is TRBV4-2, the J gene TRBJ1-5; possible D gene TRBD1, 5 bases. Germline CDR1 LGHNA, CDR2 YNFKEQ. With 0 bases removed from V and 6 bases from J, the gap between germline ends came to 15 bases. CDR3 size: 16 residues. CDR3 DNA: TGTGCCAGCAGCCAAGATCTCGGGGGGATGAGTCAGCCCCAGCATTTT. It specifies CASSQDLGGMSQPQHF.

The chain employs TRBV19 and TRBJ2-1; the D gene is possibly TRBD2 (5 bases). The CDR3 length is 15 residues. Germline CDR1 LNHDA, CDR2 SQIVND (reference sequence). Deletions cut 5 bases from V and 9 bases from J, with 20 bases between. The CDR3 DNA reads TGTGCCAGTAGTCCCCAAGTAAGGGAGTTGGGTGAGCAGTTCTTC. It codes for CASSPQVRELGEQFF.

This clone was seen more than once but under ten times. V usage is TRBV6-5 and J usage is TRBJ1-5; unclear D gene. This CDR3 has 15 residues. CDR1 MNHEY and CDR2 SVGAGI come from the germline V gene. The germline V and J ends were trimmed by 0 bases and 4 bases, with 10 bases remaining between them. The CDR3 DNA follows: TGTGCCAGCAGTTACTCGTGGGCGGGAAATCAGCCCCAGCATTTT. Its protein is CASSYSWAGNQPQHF.

This chain connects TRBV11-1 to TRBJ1-2; the D gene is possibly TRBD1 (6 bases). Trimming cost V 4 bases and J 4 bases, with 10 bases left between them. This CDR3 has 13 residues. Germline V gene data show CDR1 as SGHAT and CDR2 as FQDESV (reference sequence). The CDR3 loop reads CASSSRDIYGYTF. The CDR3 region has the DNA TGTGCCAGCAGCTCCCGGGACATCTATGGCTACACCTTC.

This clone is a singleton in its sample. The rearrangement joins TRBV11-3 to TRBJ2-5, with 8 bases fitting TRBD1. CDR1 is SGHNT and CDR2 is YENEEA in the germline V gene. Trimming removed 5 bases from V and 5 bases from J; junction bases left unmatched: 10. This CDR3 comprises 15 residues. The chain's CDR3 is CASSPGGSKVETQYF. The CDR3, as DNA: TGTGCCAGCAGCCCAGGGGGCTCAAAAGTGGAGACCCAGTACTTC. Full variable domain (outside the CDR3, taken from reference TRBV11-3 and TRBJ2-5): EAGVVQSPRYKIIEKKQPVAFWCNPISGHNTLYWYLQNLGQGPELLIRYENEEAVDDSQLPKDRFSAERLKGVDSTLKIQPAELGDSAVYLCASSPGGSKVETQYFGPGTRLLVL.

This chain links TRBV28 with TRBJ2-7; 7 bases match TRBD2. J lost 1 base, V lost 6 bases, and 9 bases had no gene match. Germline V gives CDR1 MDHEN, CDR2 SYDVKM. The CDR3 sequence is 15 residues long. Written as DNA, the CDR3 is TGTGCCAGCAGCTTAGGGGCTAGCGGTTCCTACGAGCAGTACTTC. Translating it yields CASSLGASGSYEQYF.

This chain joins TRBV29-1 and TRBJ1-6, with TRBD1 matching 8 bases. Germline V CDR1 and CDR2: SQVTM, ANQGSEA. The V segment lost 5 bases and the J segment 10 bases; nucleotides outside the gene matches: 10. CDR3 length: 14 amino acids. The CDR3 protein is CSVQTTGGGSPLHF. CDR3 in DNA: TGCAGCGTTCAAACCACAGGGGGTGGATCACCCCTCCACTTT.